Listed below are T cell receptor beta chains from one sample, sequenced in a study of cytomegalovirus exposure and HLA in healthy donors. Sequenced by immunoSEQ multiplex PCR; TCRdb stores in-frame clones only, minus some. This table holds approximately 110,000 clones, 77% found once. Material for sequencing was PBMCs. These receptors were taken from a human donor in good health. CDR3s include the opening cysteine and the closing phenylalanine or tryptophan. D genes are given only for firm matches. Clone size is not always given. Where it is, it says once, few, many or a class for expanded clones.

v_call	clone_size	d_call	j_call	cdr3_nt	cdr3_aa
TRBV7-9	.	.	TRBJ2-1	TGTGCCAGCAGCCAGCAGGGGTTCTCCTACAATGAGCAGTTCTTC	CASSQQGFSYNEQFF
TRBV6-1	.	.	TRBJ2-1	TGTGCCAGCAGACGAGCCGACTTAGATGAGCAGTTCTTC	CASRRADLDEQFF
TRBV18	.	TRBD2	TRBJ2-5	TGTGCCAGCTCACCCCCGGGACTAGCGAACCATCGGGAGCAGTACTTC	CASSPPGLANHREQYF
TRBV5-1	.	TRBD2	TRBJ2-1	TGCGCCAGCAGCTTGGAGCCAAGCGGGGGGGGTGAGCAGTTCTTC	CASSLEPSGGGEQFF
TRBV7-2	.	TRBD1	TRBJ1-1	TGTGCCAGCAGCACGGACAGGGAGAACACTGAAGCTTTCTTT	CASSTDRENTEAFF
TRBV28	.	TRBD1	TRBJ2-3	TGTGCCAGCAGAGAGACAGGGGGGGACACAGATACGCAGTATTTT	CASRETGGDTDTQYF
TRBV27	.	TRBD1	TRBJ2-7	TGTGCCAGCAGTTTATTCGGGACAGGGACCTACGAGCAGTACTTC	CASSLFGTGTYEQYF
TRBV29-1	few	TRBD1	TRBJ1-1	TGCAGCGCGGGGACAGAGAACACTGAAGCTTTCTTT	CSAGTENTEAFF
TRBV6-1	.	.	TRBJ2-5	TGTGCCAGCAGTGAATCCGACAGGCAGACCCAGTACTTC	CASSESDRQTQYF
TRBV9	.	.	TRBJ2-1	TGTGCCAGCAGCGTGTCTTCCTTCTACAATGAGCAGTTCTTC	CASSVSSFYNEQFF
TRBV6-1	.	TRBD1	TRBJ1-2	TGTGCCAGCAGCCTACAGGGGGCGCGTGGCTACACCTTC	CASSLQGARGYTF
TRBV10-2	.	.	TRBJ2-7	TGCGCCAGCAACCGGGACTCTCCCTACGAGCAGTACTTC	CASNRDSPYEQYF